Below are 16 T cell receptor beta chains sequenced from a single sample in a study of shared clonotypes between healthy human individuals. The table came from immunoSEQ multiplex PCR; TCRdb's copy has only in-frame clones and leaves some out. The sample lists 1.6 million or so clones; approximately 96% were seen once. Sequenced: naive CD4+ T cells sorted from blood. Subset of the sample: CD45RA+ positively selected. The receptors were gathered from a man aged 30 to 45 in good health.

The chain has TRBV21-1 and TRBJ2-7; the DNA was not used to check the table's D call, TRBD2. TRBV21-1 is designated a pseudogene. CDR3 size: 18 residues. CDR3 in DNA: TGTGCCAGCAGCAAAATGACACAATCCGGGACTTGCCGCTACGAGCAGTACTTC. This codes for CASSKMTQSGTCRYEQYF.

The rearrangement uses TRBV5-4 and TRBJ2-6; a possible D gene is TRBD2 (6 bases). CDR1 and CDR2 (germline): SGHNT, YYREEE (reference sequence). The CDR3 is made up of 19 amino acids. Trimming removed 2 bases from V and 2 bases from J, with 20 bases in between. For the CDR3, the DNA is TGTGCCAGCAGCTTAGGGGCCGGGAGAGGGTTGACTGGGGCCAACGTCCTGACTTTC. Translation gives CASSLGAGRGLTGANVLTF.

The J gene is TRBJ2-7, the V gene TRBV29-1; D is perhaps TRBD1 or TRBD2 (7 bases each). The V end lost 5 bases, the J end lost 3 bases, and 32 bases lay between the germline ends. The CDR3 runs to 19 residues. The germline CDR1 and CDR2 sequences are SQVTM and ANQGSEA. CDR3 nucleotides: TGCAGCGTTCAGGCACCGGGGAGGGGGATCGGGACAGTCGACTACGAGCAGTACTTC. Translating it yields CSVQAPGRGIGTVDYEQYF.

The rearrangement joins TRBV27 to TRBJ2-5; perhaps TRBD2 as D (6 bases). Trimming took 5 bases from V and 4 from J, leaving 20 bases between them. Germline assignment: CDR1 MNHEY and CDR2 SMNVEV (reference sequence). CDR3 length: 16 amino acids. DNA of the CDR3: TGTGCCAGCAGTCCGAGGGGTCCGGTCGGGGGAGAGACCCAGTACTTC. Protein: CASSPRGPVGGETQYF.

The chain employs TRBV5-6 and TRBJ2-1, with D tentatively TRBD1 or TRBD2 (5 bases each). Deletions cut 3 bases from V and 9 bases from J, with 25 bases between. This CDR3 comprises 17 residues. From germline, CDR1 is SGHDT and CDR2 YYEEEE. CDR3 sequence reads: CASSWGRGASFLGEQFF. In DNA form, the CDR3 reads TGTGCCAGCAGCTGGGGTAGAGGGGCTAGCTTTCTGGGTGAGCAGTTCTTC.

This chain joins TRBV5-4 and TRBJ2-7; 10 bases are a match to TRBD2. The junction had 16 bases not matched to a gene; V was cut back by 7 bases and J by 6 bases. CDR1 and CDR2 from the germline V gene are SGHNT and YYREEE (reference sequence). This CDR3 comprises 16 residues. The CDR3 protein is CASREREGRGVGEQYF. The CDR3 nucleotides are TGTGCCAGCCGCGAGCGGGAGGGCCGAGGGGTAGGCGAGCAGTACTTC. The full variable domain, completed using reference TRBV5-4 and TRBJ2-7, is ETGVTQSPTHLIKTRGQQVTLRCSSQSGHNTVSWYQQALGQGPQFIFQYYREEENGRGNFPPRFSGLQFPNYSSELNVNALELDDSALYLCASREREGRGVGEQYFGPGTRLTVT.

Concerning this clone: The sample contains more than one DNA sequence encoding this CDR3. J is TRBJ1-1 and V is TRBV5-1, with TRBD1 matching over 9 bases. The CDR3 length is 14 residues. Germline-derived CDR1 and CDR2 are SGHRS and YFSETQ. V gave up 4 bases and J gave up 1 base; unmatched junction bases: 2. The CDR3 sequence is CASSPDRGNTEAFF. The CDR3 DNA reads as TGCGCCAGCAGCCCGGACAGGGGGAACACTGAAGCTTTCTTT.

The chain links TRBV28 to TRBJ2-7; TRBD1 agrees at 9 bases. This CDR3 is built from 14 residues. V gave up 7 bases and J gave up 6 bases; unmatched junction bases: 10. Germline loops: CDR1 MDHEN, CDR2 SYDVKM. CDR3 amino acids: CASKSGTGKGEQYF. CDR3 DNA: TGTGCCAGCAAATCCGGGACAGGGAAAGGCGAGCAGTACTTC. Full variable domain (remainder filled in from reference TRBV28 and TRBJ2-7): DVKVTQSSRYLVKRTGEKVFLECVQDMDHENMFWYRQDPGLGLRLIYFSYDVKMKEKGDIPEGYSVSREKKERFSLILESASTNQTSMYLCASKSGTGKGEQYFGPGTRLTVT.

The genes are TRBV19 and TRBJ2-3; D may be TRBD2 (7 bases). From germline, CDR1 is LNHDA and CDR2 SQIVND (reference sequence). The CDR3 runs to 17 residues. Trimming shortened V by 2 bases and J by 3 bases, and 18 bases separated the two germline ends. DNA of the CDR3: TGTGCCAGTAGTATACTCGGACTAGGGGGGGCTACAGATACGCAGTATTTT. This encodes CASSILGLGGATDTQYF. Variable domain in full (rest from reference TRBV19 and TRBJ2-3): DGGITQSPKYLFRKEGQNVTLSCEQNLNHDAMYWYRQDPGQGLRLIYYSQIVNDFQKGDIAEGYSVSREKKESFPLTVTSAQKNPTAFYLCASSILGLGGATDTQYFGPGTRLTVL.

The chain has TRBV9 and TRBJ1-1, with 7 positions matching TRBD1. This CDR3 is built from 13 residues. Per germline, CDR1 SGDLS and CDR2 YYNGEE. The V and J ends lost 3 bases and 3 bases, in that order; junction bases with no gene match: 2. The CDR3 reads CASSAQGDTEAFF. The CDR3 bases are TGTGCCAGCAGCGCCCAGGGGGACACTGAAGCTTTCTTT.

The gene calls are TRBV28 and TRBJ2-3; D is perhaps TRBD2 (6 bases). Germline V CDR1 and CDR2: MDHEN, SYDVKM. The CDR3 has 15 residues. Trimming stripped 7 bases from V and 4 bases from J, with 18 bases between. CDR3 region: CASTALLGGADTQYF. For the CDR3, the DNA is TGTGCCAGCACTGCCCTGTTGGGAGGCGCAGATACGCAGTATTTT.

This chain's CDR3 is CASSLTGITGELFF. The DNA of the CDR3 is TGTGCCAGCAGTTTGACCGGGATCACCGGGGAGCTGTTTTTT. The chain uses TRBV27 and TRBJ2-2, with D perhaps matching TRBD2 (5 bases). This CDR3 has 14 amino acids. Trimming took 3 bases from V and 4 from J, leaving 9 bases between them. Germline CDR1 MNHEY, CDR2 SMNVEV (reference sequence).

The chain links TRBV9 to TRBJ1-2, with 8 bases that match TRBD1. This CDR3 comprises 17 residues. Germline V gene sequence: CDR1 SGDLS, CDR2 YYNGEE. Germline trimming cut 4 bases from V and 6 bases from J; bases unmatched to any gene: 17. The CDR3 bases are TGTGCCAGCAGCCCATACCGGACAGGGACTTTGTCTAATGGCTACACCTTC. This codes for CASSPYRTGTLSNGYTF.

The chain joins TRBV9 to TRBJ2-5; D is possibly TRBD2 (7 bases). There are 15 residues in the CDR3. V lost 5 bases and J lost 5, with 19 bases in between. Germline loops: CDR1 SGDLS, CDR2 YYNGEE. This chain's CDR3 is CASSERGAYWETQYF. The CDR3 DNA sequence: TGTGCCAGCAGTGAACGGGGGGCGTATTGGGAGACCCAGTACTTC.

The rearrangement joins TRBV7-3 to TRBJ2-2; D is unresolved. This CDR3 is 13 amino acids long. V was clipped by 5 bases and J by 4 bases, with 8 bases between them. Germline assignment: CDR1 SGHTA and CDR2 FQGTGA. The CDR3 sequence: CASSLGSTGELFF. The DNA of the CDR3 is TGTGCCAGCAGCCTGGGGTCCACCGGGGAGCTGTTTTTT.

V usage is TRBV9 and J usage is TRBJ2-5; a weak D match, TRBD1 (6 bases). Trimming stripped 3 bases from V and 3 bases from J, with 9 bases between. The CDR3 sequence is 13 residues long. The V gene's germline CDR1 is SGDLS and CDR2 YYNGEE. The CDR3 DNA sequence: TGTGCCAGCAGCGCAGACAGGAAAGAGACCCAGTACTTC. As protein: CASSADRKETQYF.